This TCR beta chain was obtained from a study of blood T cell repertoires in COVID-19. About the study: Acute and convalescent COVID-19 specimens originated in the United States, Italy and Spain. T cells, B-cell-depleted T cells, or PBMCs supplied cDNA or gDNA.

V shed 0 bases and J shed 8 bases, with 8 bases lying between them. The length of the CDR3 is 13 residues. CDR1 is LGHDT and CDR2 is YNNKEL in the germline V gene (reference sequence). Original handling: By means of reference gene primer amplification, nucleated cell counts were estimated. The repertoire was sequenced with immunoSEQ multiplex PCR; TCRdb's copy has only in-frame clones and lacks some. That table is the source of V, J and clone size, and D and trimming were worked out from the DNA. This table has approximately 83,000 clones, roughly 86% appearing once. The sequence derives from a man in his 70s with acute or convalescent COVID-19. The material sequenced was peripheral blood. V is TRBV3-1 (or the pseudogene TRBV3-2) and J is TRBJ1-5; D uncertain. CDR3 sequence reads: CASSQDSTEPQHF. The CDR3 DNA is TGTGCCAGCAGCCAAGATAGCACGGAGCCCCAGCATTTT.